This T cell receptor (beta chain) was recorded in a study of T cell responses to AZD1222 COVID-19 vaccine. Whole-study results and caveats: Donors were mostly white British, more females; clonal diversity possibly underestimated. In all cases, repertoires were sampled only after the peak T cell response. With two AZD1222 doses given, Spike-specific TCR breadth and depth both rose.

Using immunoSEQ multiplex PCR, the repertoire was profiled, and TCRdb retains in-frame clones only, with some absent. The table has some 130,000 clones, about 88% seen once; the top ten hold roughly 2.6%. This clone appeared once. The target antigen is unknown. The CDR3 is made up of 18 amino acids. With 0 bases clipped from V and 2 bases from J, the junction kept 3 bases outside the gene matches. Germline V gene lookup returns CDR1 LNHDA and CDR2 SQIVND (reference sequence). This TCR derives from an adult in good health. The sequencing used peripheral blood, collected on day 0 of AZD1222 vaccination. The genes are TRBV19 and TRBJ2-2; 13 bases line up with TRBD2. The CDR3 is CASSIEGTSGVNTGELFF. In nucleotides, the CDR3 is TGTGCCAGTAGTATAGAGGGGACTAGCGGGGTCAACACCGGGGAGCTGTTTTTT.